These T cell receptor beta chains were read from a single sample in a study of regulatory T cells in long-lasting Graves disease. MiXCR, run by TCRdb on the multiplex PCR reads, gives a single entry per CDR3 protein. Of some 470,000 distinct CDR3 sequences detected, roughly a fifth appear once; the ten largest clones hold roughly 6.9%. The source material was peripheral blood mononuclear cells (PBMCs), sampled when the disease was refractory, from a patient treated with antithyroid drugs. The receptors derive from a female donor with Graves disease. Each CDR3 is given with its conserved first and last residue. A D gene is named only where the DNA matches it firmly. Some rows have no size entry. The others give once, few or many, or a class for an expanded clone.

J gene	D gene	clone size	V gene	CDR3 DNA	CDR3 protein
TRBJ1-4	.	few	TRBV7-9	TGTGCCAGCAGCTCGGAAGGAGAAAAACTGTTTTTT	CASSSEGEKLFF
TRBJ2-5	TRBD2	many	TRBV3-1	TGTGCCAGCTCGGACGGGGGGCAAGAGACCCAGTACTTC	CASSDGGQETQYF
TRBJ1-1	.	.	TRBV29-1	TGCAGCGTTGAGTGGAACACTGAAGCTTTCTTT	CSVEWNTEAFF
TRBJ2-5	TRBD1	many	TRBV20-1	TGCAGTGCTGACAGGGAGTACCAAGAGACCCAGTACTTC	CSADREYQETQYF
TRBJ1-1	.	few	TRBV20-1	TGCAGTGCTGAGGGGCGACAGGCGAGGATTGAAGCTTTCTTT	CSAEGRQARIEAFF
TRBJ2-2	.	.	TRBV6-1	TGTGCCTGCGAGGAACCTCTGAACACCGGGGAGCTGTTTTTT	CACEEPLNTGELFF
TRBJ2-7	.	.	TRBV29-1	TGCAGCGTTAGTTCAACAGGGAGCCGCGAGCAGTACTTC	CSVSSTGSREQYF
TRBJ2-2	.	.	TRBV30	TGTGCCTGGACAGAGGGAGCGGGCACCGGGGAGCTGTTTTTT	CAWTEGAGTGELFF
TRBJ2-7	TRBD1	few	TRBV7-8	TGTGCCAGCAGCTTAGAGGGACAGCCTCGCGAGCAGTACTTC	CASSLEGQPREQYF
TRBJ2-2	TRBD1	once	TRBV5-1	TGCGCCAGCAACAAAAGACAGGGGCCCTACACCGGGGAGCTGTTTTTT	CASNKRQGPYTGELFF
TRBJ1-2	.	few	TRBV7-2	TGTGCCAGCAGCTTATGGCCAGGGAAAGACTATGGCTACACCTTC	CASSLWPGKDYGYTF
TRBJ1-2	.	.	TRBV5-4	TGTGCCAGCAGCTTAAGGTTGAATGAGGAAGGAGGCACCTTC	CASSLRLNEEGGTF
TRBJ2-4	TRBD1	many	TRBV28	TGTGCCAGCAGTTTATTGGGACAGCTGGGGGACATTCAGTACTTC	CASSLLGQLGDIQYF
TRBJ1-5	.	many	TRBV6-1	TGTGCCAGCAAGTTGCGGACAGGCAATCAGCCCCAGCATTTT	CASKLRTGNQPQHF
TRBJ2-7	TRBD2	many	TRBV29-1	TGCAGCGTTGATGGAGTTAAGACTAGCGGGGGGTACGAGCAGTACTTC	CSVDGVKTSGGYEQYF
TRBJ2-5	.	few	TRBV19	TGTGCCAGTAGTATGGGGTTTAGCGTCGAGACCCAGTACTTC	CASSMGFSVETQYF
TRBJ1-6	.	few	TRBV20-1	TGCAGTGCGTTGGGTGGCGGGGGATTGAGGAATTCACCCCTCCACTTT	CSALGGGGLRNSPLHF
TRBJ1-3	TRBD1	few	TRBV20-1	TGCAGTGCTGCAGGAGAATACCGTCCCGGGACAGGGCCGAGCTCTGGAAACACCATATATTTT	CSAAGEYRPGTGPSSGNTIYF
TRBJ1-2	.	.	TRBV30	TGTGCCTGGAGTGTCCCAGCTAACTATGGCTACACCTTC	CAWSVPANYGYTF
TRBJ2-7	TRBD1	.	TRBV12-3/TRBV12-4	TGTGCCAGCAGTTATAGGGGGCGTTCCTACGAGCAGTACTTC	CASSYRGRSYEQYF
TRBJ2-7	TRBD2	few	TRBV20-1	TGCAGTGCTACTAGCGGGGGTCCCTCCTACGAGCAGTACTTC	CSATSGGPSYEQYF
TRBJ1-1	.	.	TRBV4-1	TGCGCCAGCAGCCAAGCATTCAGCAACACTGAAGCTTTCTTT	CASSQAFSNTEAFF
TRBJ1-5	.	.	TRBV19	TGTGCCAGTAGTACCGGACAGACAACTAATCAGCCCCAGCATTTT	CASSTGQTTNQPQHF
TRBJ2-7	TRBD2	many	TRBV20-1	TGCAGTGCTAGTAGCCTAGCGGGAGGGAGAACCTACGAGCAGTACTTC	CSASSLAGGRTYEQYF
TRBJ2-5	TRBD2	many	TRBV2	TGTGCCAGCAGAAACGCCGGGACTAGCCACGAAGAGACCCAGTACTTC	CASRNAGTSHEETQYF
TRBJ2-5	.	.	TRBV15	TGTGCCACCAGCAGAGATTTGGGCCCCCAAGAGACCCAGTACTTC	CATSRDLGPQETQYF
TRBJ1-5	.	many	TRBV24-1	TGTGCCACCAGTGAACATGGACTGGGAAACAATCAGCCCCAGCATTTT	CATSEHGLGNNQPQHF
TRBJ1-1	.	.	TRBV7-8	TGTGCCAGCAGCTTAGAGGGGGGGCTGGGAACTGAAGCTTTCTTT	CASSLEGGLGTEAFF
TRBJ2-7	TRBD2	many	TRBV29-1	TGCAGCGTTGGACTAGCGGGAGTCAACGAGCAGTACTTC	CSVGLAGVNEQYF
TRBJ1-5	.	many	TRBV19	TGTGCCAGTAGTATCGGAGATTATAGCAATCAGCCCCAGCATTTT	CASSIGDYSNQPQHF
TRBJ2-5	.	many	TRBV20-1	TGCAGTGCTAGAGCTTTGGGCCTGCCAGCTGGGACCCAGTACTTC	CSARALGLPAGTQYF
TRBJ2-4	.	many	TRBV28	TGTGCCAGCAGTTTAAGGGACATGTGGGGGCAGGACATTCAGTACTTC	CASSLRDMWGQDIQYF
TRBJ2-3	.	few	TRBV19	TGTGTCAGTAAGAGGAGGGGCTCATACACAGATACGCAGTATTTT	CVSKRRGSYTDTQYF
TRBJ2-7	.	many	TRBV30	TGTGCCTGGAGCAGACCCGGGACGGTCTTCTACGAGCAGTACTTC	CAWSRPGTVFYEQYF
TRBJ1-1	.	.	TRBV19	TGTGCCAGTAGTATAGATCGGGGCCGGAGGACTGAAGCTTTCTTT	CASSIDRGRRTEAFF
TRBJ1-5	.	.	TRBV7-8	TGTGCCAGCAGCTTAGTTGACCATCAGCCCCAGCATTTT	CASSLVDHQPQHF
TRBJ1-1	.	many	TRBV6-1	TGTGCCAGCAGATGGACAGCCATGAACACTGAAGCTTTCTTT	CASRWTAMNTEAFF
TRBJ1-5	TRBD1	many	TRBV5-1	TGTGCCAGCAGCTCCGGACAGGGGGATCAGCCCCAGCATTTT	CASSSGQGDQPQHF
TRBJ2-7	.	many	TRBV12-3/TRBV12-4	TGTGCCAGCAGTCTCTCGGGACGGGCCGAGCAGTACTTC	CASSLSGRAEQYF